The 24 T cell receptor beta chains in this list originate from one sample, sequenced in a study of shared clonotypes between healthy human individuals. The data were produced by immunoSEQ multiplex PCR, yet TCRdb's version contains in-frame clones alone and is incomplete. In the table there are more than 1.2 million clones, 98% of which are singletons. The sample consisted of naive CD4+ T cells sorted from blood. The sample's subset: CD45RA+ positively selected. Receptor source: a young man in good health.

This chain links TRBV6-1 with TRBJ2-7; D gene unclear. CDR1 is MNHNS and CDR2 is SASEGT in the germline V gene. Trimming cost V 8 bases and J 6 bases, with 20 bases left between them. This CDR3 spans 14 amino acids. CDR3 protein: CASPSGPLVSEQYF. The CDR3 DNA reads TGTGCCAGCCCTAGTGGGCCCCTCGTAAGCGAGCAGTACTTC.

Notes on this clone: In the same sample, other DNA sequences code for this CDR3. The CDR3 reads CASSLAGSYEQYF. The CDR3 bases are TGTGCCAGCAGTTTGGCAGGCTCCTACGAGCAGTACTTC. J is TRBJ2-7 and V is TRBV28; no clear D gene. This CDR3 has 13 residues. V was pared by 3 bases and J by 0 bases, with 6 bases between. Per the germline V gene, CDR1 is MDHEN and CDR2 is SYDVKM.

V gene TRBV14 combines with J gene TRBJ2-5; D ambiguous. The CDR3 sequence is 16 residues long. The germline V gene encodes CDR1 SGHDN and CDR2 FVKESK. Trimming stripped 4 bases from V and 4 bases from J, with 19 bases between. For the CDR3, the DNA is TGTGCCAGCAGCCCTCTGGACCCTCGAAGGGCAGAGACCCAGTACTTC. It codes for CASSPLDPRRAETQYF.

The rearrangement joins TRBV2 to TRBJ2-5; 8 nucleotides line up with TRBD1. Germline CDR1 and CDR2: SNHLY and FYNNEI. The trim removed 6 bases at V and 5 bases at J, leaving 11 bases unmatched. The length of the CDR3 is 15 residues. CDR3 sequence reads: CASRERTGPGETQYF. CDR3 DNA: TGTGCCAGCAGGGAAAGGACAGGGCCGGGGGAGACCCAGTACTTC.

This chain uses TRBV6-1 with TRBJ2-7; the D is unclear. Germline V lookup: CDR1 MNHNS, CDR2 SASEGT. V lost 2 bases to trimming and J lost 4 bases, with 3 bases between them. The CDR3 loop spans 11 amino acids. This CDR3 reads CASSETYEQYF. DNA of the CDR3: TGTGCCAGCAGTGAAACTTACGAGCAGTACTTC.

The genes are TRBV7-6 and TRBJ2-2, with 9 bases aligning to TRBD2. The CDR3 is 16 residues long. V shed 2 bases, J shed 7 bases, and the junction held 8 bases outside the gene matches. Looked up from germline, CDR1 is SGHVS and CDR2 is FNYEAQ. The CDR3 is CASSLRPSGAGGELFF. The CDR3 DNA sequence: TGTGCCAGCAGCTTACGCCCTAGCGGGGCGGGCGGGGAGCTGTTTTTT. Full variable domain (outside the CDR3, taken from reference TRBV7-6 and TRBJ2-2): GAGVSQSPRYKVTKRGQDVALRCDPISGHVSLYWYRQALGQGPEFLTYFNYEAQQDKSGLPNDRFSAERPEGSISTLTIQRTEQRDSAMYRCASSLRPSGAGGELFFGEGSRLTVL.

This chain joins TRBV29-1 and TRBJ1-1; D is undetermined. The V and J ends lost 4 bases and 2 bases respectively, with 8 bases between them. CDR1 is SQVTM, CDR2 ANQGSEA, per germline. The CDR3 runs 12 residues. CDR3 bases: TGCAGCGTTGGTGAGGTAAACACTGAAGCTTTCTTT. It encodes CSVGEVNTEAFF.

The V call is TRBV6-5, the J call TRBJ1-5; unclear D gene. The CDR3 loop spans 13 amino acids. Germline assignment: CDR1 MNHEY and CDR2 SVGAGI. V shed 2 bases and J shed 9 bases, with 11 bases lying between them. CDR3 region: CASSYGVSGPQHF. The CDR3 DNA follows: TGTGCCAGCAGTTACGGGGTCAGCGGGCCCCAGCATTTT.

The chain carries TRBV5-1 and TRBJ2-1; TRBD2 aligns across 7 bases. The CDR3 spans 15 residues. Germline assignment: CDR1 SGHRS and CDR2 YFSETQ. Germline trimming cut 0 bases from V and 4 bases from J; bases unmatched to any gene: 4. This chain's CDR3 is CASSLGGGRYNEQFF. CDR3 coding DNA: TGCGCCAGCAGCTTGGGTGGCGGGAGATACAATGAGCAGTTCTTC.

V gene TRBV7-9 combines with J gene TRBJ1-1; possible D gene TRBD1, 6 bases. The V end was cut by 5 bases, the J end by 5 bases, with 18 bases between. The CDR3 is 15 residues long. Germline V gene lookup returns CDR1 SEHNR and CDR2 FQNEAQ (reference sequence). The CDR3, as DNA: TGTGCCAGCAGCGACCGGGACAAATCCCGGACTGAAGCTTTCTTT. This codes for CASSDRDKSRTEAFF. The whole variable domain, remainder taken from reference TRBV7-9 and TRBJ1-1, is DTGVSQNPRHKITKRGQNVTFRCDPISEHNRLYWYRQTLGQGPEFLTYFQNEAQLEKSRLLSDRFSAERPKGSFSTLEIQRTEQGDSAMYLCASSDRDKSRTEAFFGQGTRLTVV.

The gene calls are TRBV5-4 and TRBJ1-1, with TRBD1 matching over 11 bases. The CDR3 runs 15 residues. V shed 0 bases and J 6 bases; nucleotides not matched to a gene: 4. In germline, CDR1 is SGHNT, CDR2 YYREEE (reference sequence). CDR3 protein: CASSLGAGQGAEAFF. In DNA form, the CDR3 reads TGTGCCAGCAGCTTGGGTGCGGGACAGGGGGCTGAAGCTTTCTTT.

This chain connects TRBV7-8 to TRBJ2-1; TRBD2 matches at 8 bases. The V gene end was trimmed by 4 bases and the J gene end by 2 bases; junction bases not matched to a gene: 10. The germline CDR1 and CDR2 sequences are SGHVS and FQNEAQ. The length of the CDR3 is 17 residues. The CDR3 coding sequence is TGTGCCAGCAGCTCGCAAACTAGCGGAAAAACCTACAATGAGCAGTTCTTC. Protein sequence: CASSSQTSGKTYNEQFF.

This CDR3 is CASSARAVYEQYF. In DNA form, the CDR3 reads TGTGCCAGCAGCGCGAGGGCAGTCTACGAGCAGTACTTC. The genes are TRBV7-2 and TRBJ2-7; TRBD2 is a possible D gene (5 bases). The V and J ends lost 5 bases and 3 bases respectively, with 11 bases between them. The CDR3 has 13 residues. Per germline, CDR1 SGHTA and CDR2 FQGNSA.

The CDR3 loop is CAWSQNPRRLYGYTF. DNA for the CDR3: TGTGCCTGGAGCCAAAACCCCCGGAGACTTTATGGCTACACCTTC. J is TRBJ1-2 and V is TRBV30, with unresolved D. CDR3 length: 15 residues. Germline CDR1 GTSNPN, CDR2 SVGIG (reference sequence). V dropped 3 bases and J dropped 5 bases, with 19 bases sitting between them.

The chain couples TRBV2 to TRBJ1-2; D gene ambiguous. This CDR3 contains 13 residues. Germline V gene lookup returns CDR1 SNHLY and CDR2 FYNNEI. The germline V and J ends were trimmed by 8 bases and 7 bases, with 17 bases remaining between them. CDR3 amino acids: CASSTGQVLGYTF. The CDR3, as DNA: TGTGCCAGCTCGACTGGGCAGGTTCTTGGCTACACCTTC.

The chain links TRBV25-1 to TRBJ2-5; TRBD1 matches 8 bases. V gave up 3 bases and J gave up 2 bases; unmatched junction bases: 5. The CDR3 is 15 residues long. CDR1 and CDR2 from the germline V gene are MGHDK and SYGVNS. This CDR3 is CASSDQGASQETQYF. DNA for the CDR3: TGTGCCAGCAGTGATCAGGGGGCATCTCAAGAGACCCAGTACTTC. The entire variable domain, with the rest obtained from reference TRBV25-1 and TRBJ2-5, is as follows: EADIYQTPRYLVIGTGKKITLECSQTMGHDKMYWYQQDPGMELHLIHYSYGVNSTEKGDLSSESTVSRIRTEHFPLTLESARPSHTSQYLCASSDQGASQETQYFGPGTRLLVL.

CDR3 DNA: TGTGCCAGCAGTCTAACAACGGGACTAAGCAATGAGCAGTTCTTC. It specifies CASSLTTGLSNEQFF. The chain couples TRBV5-4 to TRBJ2-1; 7 bases agree with TRBD2. Trimming at V came to 5 bases and at J to 6 bases, leaving 11 bases not matched to a gene. Germline CDR1 SGHNT, CDR2 YYREEE (reference sequence). The CDR3 consists of 15 residues.

The chain combines TRBV6-1 with TRBJ2-1; D unresolved. The CDR3 length is 16 residues. V lost 2 bases and J 8 bases, leaving 19 bases between the germline ends. Per the germline V gene, CDR1 is MNHNS and CDR2 is SASEGT. For the CDR3, the DNA is TGTGCCAGCAGTGAATTGGTACTACCCTTTTCGTATGAGCAGTTCTTC. Its protein is CASSELVLPFSYEQFF.

The chain's CDR3 is CASSVVRGPSSYNEQFF. CDR3 coding DNA: TGTGCCAGCAGTGTTGTGAGGGGCCCCAGCTCCTACAATGAGCAGTTCTTC. The chain has TRBV6-1 and TRBJ2-1, with D possibly called TRBD1 or TRBD2 (5 bases each). Germline loops: CDR1 MNHNS, CDR2 SASEGT. There are 17 residues in the CDR3. Trimming removed 4 bases from V and 0 bases from J, with 16 bases in between.

The chain is built from TRBV28 and TRBJ2-3; 13 bases match TRBD2. This CDR3 comprises 18 residues. Germline loops: CDR1 MDHEN, CDR2 SYDVKM. V shed 3 bases and J 6 bases; nucleotides not matched to a gene: 12. Written as DNA, the CDR3 is TGTGCCAGCAGTTTGATGATACTAGCGGGAGGGCCGAAGGATACGCAGTATTTT. Its translation is CASSLMILAGGPKDTQYF. The full variable domain, completed using reference TRBV28 and TRBJ2-3, is DVKVTQSSRYLVKRTGEKVFLECVQDMDHENMFWYRQDPGLGLRLIYFSYDVKMKEKGDIPEGYSVSREKKERFSLILESASTNQTSMYLCASSLMILAGGPKDTQYFGPGTRLTVL.

The chain links TRBV14 to TRBJ1-5, with a weak D call TRBD1 (5 bases). CDR1 SGHDN and CDR2 FVKESK come from the germline V gene. V lost 1 base to trimming and J lost 1 base, with 8 bases between them. The length of the CDR3 is 15 residues. The DNA for the CDR3 is TGTGCCAGCAGCCAAGCGGGGGGGAGCAATCAGCCCCAGCATTTT. Translating it yields CASSQAGGSNQPQHF.

The rearrangement joins TRBV19 to TRBJ2-1; 9 bases match TRBD1. The CDR3 runs 14 residues. CDR1 is LNHDA and CDR2 is SQIVND in the germline V gene (reference sequence). Trimming took 1 base from V and 15 from J; bases not matched to a gene: 10. The chain's CDR3 is CASSIALTGGNRFF. The DNA of the CDR3 is TGTGCCAGTAGTATAGCGCTTACAGGGGGCAATCGGTTCTTC.

This clone was counted once. The chain couples TRBV29-1 to TRBJ2-7; no reliable D call. V lost 4 bases to trimming and J lost 3 bases, with 7 bases between them. The CDR3 spans 11 residues. Germline lookup yields CDR1 SQVTM and CDR2 ANQGSEA. The CDR3 nucleotides read TGCAGCGTTGGCGTCATCTACGAGCAGTACTTC. Amino acid sequence: CSVGVIYEQYF.

This chain links TRBV7-6 with TRBJ2-7; a weak D match, TRBD1 (5 bases). With 1 base removed from V and 2 bases from J, the gap between germline ends came to 12 bases. Germline V lookup: CDR1 SGHVS, CDR2 FNYEAQ. The CDR3 has 15 amino acids. CDR3 bases: TGTGCCAGCAGCTTAGGTGCAGGGAATCCCTACGAGCAGTACTTC. This translates into CASSLGAGNPYEQYF.